This TCR beta chain was recorded in a study of blood T cell repertoires in COVID-19. Whole-study context: COVID-19 samples from acute and convalescent phases originated in the United States, Italy and Spain.

TCRdb's copy holds only in-frame clones and misses some; the assay was immunoSEQ multiplex PCR. The sample includes 30,000 to 40,000 clones, 80% of them seen just once. V lost 0 bases, J lost 3 bases, and 20 bases lay in between. Per the germline V gene, CDR1 is MNHEY and CDR2 is SMNVEV (reference sequence). The CDR3 is 19 amino acids. The sample consisted of peripheral blood. This clonotype was sampled from an elderly man with acute or convalescent COVID-19. The V gene is TRBV27, the J gene TRBJ1-4; weak D call: TRBD1 (6 bases). This CDR3 is CASSLSSLQPGDANEKLFF. In DNA form, the CDR3 reads TGTGCCAGCAGTTTATCGTCACTCCAACCAGGGGACGCTAATGAAAAACTGTTTTTT.